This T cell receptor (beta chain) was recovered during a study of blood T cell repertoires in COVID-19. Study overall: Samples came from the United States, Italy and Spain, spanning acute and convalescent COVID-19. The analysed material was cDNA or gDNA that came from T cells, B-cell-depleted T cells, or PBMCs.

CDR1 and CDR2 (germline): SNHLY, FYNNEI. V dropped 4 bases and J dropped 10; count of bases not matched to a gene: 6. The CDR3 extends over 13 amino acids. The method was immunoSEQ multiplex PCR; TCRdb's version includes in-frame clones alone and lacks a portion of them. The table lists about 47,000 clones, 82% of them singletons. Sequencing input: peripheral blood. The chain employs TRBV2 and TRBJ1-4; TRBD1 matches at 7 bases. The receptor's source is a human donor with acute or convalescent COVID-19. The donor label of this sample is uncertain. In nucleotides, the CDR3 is TGTGCCAGCAGTGGGGACAGTCCCGCAAAACTGTTTTTT. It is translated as CASSGDSPAKLFF. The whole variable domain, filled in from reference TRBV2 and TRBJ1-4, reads EPEVTQTPSHQVTQMGQEVILRCVPISNHLYFYWYRQILGQKVEFLVSFYNNEISEKSEIFDDQFSVERPDGSNFTLKIRSTKLEDSAMYFCASSGDSPAKLFFGSGTQLSVL.